This TCR beta chain derives from a study of blood T cell repertoires in COVID-19. Generated by immunoSEQ multiplex PCR, the TCRdb table keeps only in-frame clones and is missing some. The data hold roughly 230,000 clones, with approximately 83% observed a single time. The V gene lost 1 base and the J gene lost 1 base, with 13 bases spanning the gap. The CDR3 runs 16 residues. The germline gives CDR1 LGHNA, CDR2 YNFKEQ. The material sequenced was PBMCs or T cells enriched from blood (not recorded which). The TCR comes from a woman aged 60-70 years who had recovered from COVID-19. The chain links TRBV4-2 to TRBJ2-5; the D gene is possibly TRBD1 (5 bases). Here the CDR3 reads CASSQGVARVQETQYF. CDR3 nucleotides: TGTGCCAGCAGCCAAGGGGTCGCCAGGGTCCAAGAGACCCAGTACTTC.